The 8 T cell receptor beta chains given below trace back to one sample, sequenced in a study of T cell responses to AZD1222 COVID-19 vaccine. The table came from immunoSEQ multiplex PCR; TCRdb's copy has only in-frame clones and leaves some out. The sample consists of roughly 200,000 clones, approximately 92% of them appearing once. The material sequenced was peripheral blood, taken 28 days after the second dose of the MenACWY control vaccine. The receptors shown here come from an adult who received the MenACWY meningococcal vaccine as a control.

The genes are TRBV9 and TRBJ2-3, with 10 bases fitting TRBD2. J was trimmed by 3 bases and V by 0 bases; bases with no gene match: 4. CDR3 size: 16 residues. Per the germline V gene, CDR1 is SGDLS and CDR2 is YYNGEE. The CDR3 region has the DNA TGTGCCAGCAGCGTAGGTGGTAGCGGGAGGACAGATACGCAGTATTTT. Translating gives CASSVGGSGRTDTQYF.

V is TRBV12-3 or TRBV12-4 and J is TRBJ1-3, with D possibly being TRBD1 (5 bases). The CDR3 covers 12 residues. V was trimmed by 8 bases and J by 2 bases, leaving 7 bases between them. The CDR3 is CASRGAGNTIYF. DNA for the CDR3: TGTGCCAGCCGGGGGGCTGGAAACACCATATATTTT.

The rearrangement joins TRBV24-1 to TRBJ2-1, with D perhaps matching TRBD1 (6 bases). Germline lookup yields CDR1 KGHDR and CDR2 SFDVKD. Trimming pared 7 bases from V and 7 bases from J, leaving 10 bases between. This CDR3 spans 12 amino acids. The CDR3, as DNA: TGTGCCACCAGCCAGGGGAAGAATGAGCAGTTCTTC. Encoded protein: CATSQGKNEQFF.

The chain recombines TRBV5-6 with TRBJ2-7, with D tentatively TRBD1 (5 bases). The germline CDR1 and CDR2 sequences are SGHDT and YYEEEE. There are 14 residues in the CDR3. The V end was cut by 0 bases, the J end by 3 bases, with 10 bases between. The CDR3 here is CASSLGARDYEQYF. The CDR3 nucleotides are TGTGCCAGCAGCTTGGGAGCCAGGGACTACGAGCAGTACTTC.

The rearrangement joins TRBV3-1 (or the pseudogene TRBV3-2) to TRBJ2-7; possibly TRBD1 or TRBD2 for D (5 bases each). CDR1 LGHDT and CDR2 YNNKEL come from the germline V gene (reference sequence). The V end was cut by 4 bases, the J end by 3 bases, with 25 bases between. This CDR3 region has 18 residues. CDR3 loop: CASSPTSGTVLPHYEQYF. CDR3 sequence (DNA): TGTGCCAGCAGCCCCACTTCGGGGACGGTCCTCCCTCACTACGAGCAGTACTTC.

The V call is TRBV9, the J call TRBJ2-5; the D gene is possibly TRBD2 (6 bases). The germline gives CDR1 SGDLS, CDR2 YYNGEE. The CDR3 runs to 15 residues. V lost 3 bases and J lost 5, with 17 bases in between. The CDR3 sequence: CASSATTRGEETQYF. The CDR3 DNA follows: TGTGCCAGCAGCGCAACGACTAGAGGGGAGGAGACCCAGTACTTC.

The chain has TRBV9 and TRBJ2-7, with a tentative D call TRBD1 (6 bases). The CDR3 totals 14 residues. Looked up from germline, CDR1 is SGDLS and CDR2 is YYNGEE. Trimming took off 3 bases at V and 2 bases at J, with 12 bases between the two ends. In nucleotides, the CDR3 is TGTGCCAGCAGCGCCCGGGACACAACCTACGAGCAGTACTTC. Protein: CASSARDTTYEQYF.

The chain links TRBV6-5 to TRBJ2-7; 8 bases align to TRBD1. The V segment lost 7 bases and the J segment 7 bases; nucleotides outside the gene matches: 12. CDR3 length: 14 amino acids. The V gene's germline CDR1 is MNHEY and CDR2 SVGAGI. The CDR3 DNA is TGTGCCAGCACCCACCGGGACAGGCAAAGGGAGCAGTACTTC. This codes for CASTHRDRQREQYF.